This T cell receptor beta chain was sequenced in a study of radiotherapy plus CTLA-4 blockade in lung cancer. This CDR3 has 14 amino acids. Germline V gives CDR1 SGHTA, CDR2 FQGNSA. With 2 bases removed from V and 2 bases from J, the gap between germline ends came to 10 bases. The method was immunoSEQ multiplex PCR; TCRdb's version includes in-frame clones alone and lacks a portion of them. The data show 30,000 to 35,000 clones, approximately 70% seen once. This rearrangement joins TRBV7-2 to TRBJ2-7, with unresolved D. This material consisted of peripheral blood, taken from a patient treated with radiotherapy plus ipilimumab. The sequence came from a human donor with non-small cell lung cancer who had stable disease on radiotherapy plus ipilimumab. The CDR3 loop is CASSLMGGAYEQYF. In nucleotides, the CDR3 is TGTGCCAGCAGCTTAATGGGCGGAGCCTACGAGCAGTACTTC.